This is a list of T cell receptor beta chains from one sample in a study of blood T cell repertoires in COVID-19. Clones were sequenced by immunoSEQ multiplex PCR, and TCRdb holds only the in-frame ones, with some missing. The table includes roughly 60,000 clones, 81% detected once. What was sequenced was peripheral blood. The receptors originated from an elderly man with acute or convalescent COVID-19. Each CDR3 is given with its conserved first and last residue. D genes are given only for firm matches.

V: TRBV11-3
J: TRBJ2-5
D: TRBD1
CDR3: CASSPQGSRETQYF

V: TRBV5-6
J: TRBJ1-6
D: TRBD1
CDR3: CASSSGTGIGGPYNSPLHF

V: TRBV6-2/TRBV6-3
J: TRBJ2-2
D: TRBD2
CDR3: CASSDLAGGPTGELFF

V: TRBV5-1
J: TRBJ2-2
D: NA
CDR3: CASSLASGGNTGELFF

V: TRBV2
J: TRBJ1-2
D: NA
CDR3: CASQTENYGYTF

V: TRBV3-1/TRBV3-2
J: TRBJ2-7
D: NA
CDR3: CASSQVRVTDEQYF

V: TRBV24-1
J: TRBJ1-5
D: NA
CDR3: CATSGRQGSVHSNQPQHF

V: TRBV15
J: TRBJ1-4
D: NA
CDR3: CATRPGLHNEKLFF

V: TRBV30
J: TRBJ1-2
D: NA
CDR3: CAWSVIVDRGSYTF

V: TRBV19
J: TRBJ1-4
D: NA
CDR3: CASSRAVGVEKLFF

V: TRBV19
J: TRBJ2-7
D: NA
CDR3: CASSITGRGHYEQYF

V: TRBV20-1
J: TRBJ2-7
D: NA
CDR3: CSASIPGQYNYEQYF

V: TRBV10-1
J: TRBJ2-3
D: TRBD2
CDR3: CARTTTTWAGDPPMTDTQYF

V: TRBV2
J: TRBJ2-3
D: TRBD1
CDR3: CASRRGQGTDTQYF

V: TRBV5-1
J: TRBJ2-2
D: NA
CDR3: CASSYSYPSSGELFF

V: TRBV25-1
J: TRBJ1-3
D: NA
CDR3: CASSAVNGNTIYF

V: TRBV6-6
J: TRBJ1-2
D: NA
CDR3: CASSYLGERAYGYTF

V: TRBV5-4
J: TRBJ2-7
D: NA
CDR3: CASGPPGTFPPEQYF

V: TRBV7-9
J: TRBJ2-3
D: TRBD2
CDR3: CASTLSGVTDTQYF

V: TRBV12-3/TRBV12-4
J: TRBJ1-1
D: TRBD1
CDR3: CASTQDRANEAFF